This T cell receptor (beta chain) was found in a study of blood T cell repertoires in COVID-19. The wider study: From T cells, B-cell-depleted T cells, or PBMCs came the material, which was cDNA or gDNA.

J lost 2 bases, V lost 0 bases, and 5 bases had no gene match. Looked up from germline, CDR1 is SGHRS and CDR2 is YFSETQ. CDR3 length equals 15 residues. As originally analysed: Reference gene primer amplification yielded estimated nucleated cell counts. Profiling relied on immunoSEQ multiplex PCR, and the TCRdb table lists in-frame clones only, not all of them. V and J calls and clone size are as listed in that table; D and trimming were resolved from the DNA. Of about 59,000 clones in the sample, roughly 91% were seen once. The chain couples TRBV5-1 to TRBJ2-7; 7 bases match TRBD2. The sequenced sample consisted of peripheral blood. This sequence was found in a human donor in a cohort sampled during active COVID-19. The DNA for the CDR3 is TGCGCCAGCAGCTTGGAGGGAGGGAAACCCTACGAGCAGTACTTC. Its translation is CASSLEGGKPYEQYF.